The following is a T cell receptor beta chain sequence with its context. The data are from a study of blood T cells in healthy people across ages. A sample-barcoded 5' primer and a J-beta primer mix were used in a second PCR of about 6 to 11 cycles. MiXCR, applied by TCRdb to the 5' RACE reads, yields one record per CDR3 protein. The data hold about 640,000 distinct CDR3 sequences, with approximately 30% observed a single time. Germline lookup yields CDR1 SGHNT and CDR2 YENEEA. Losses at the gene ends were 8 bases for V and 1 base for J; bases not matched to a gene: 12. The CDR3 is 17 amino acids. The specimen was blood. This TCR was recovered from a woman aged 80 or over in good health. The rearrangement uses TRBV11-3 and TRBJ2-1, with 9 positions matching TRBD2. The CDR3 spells CASGDTGAGGSYNEQFF. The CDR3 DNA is TGTGCCAGCGGCGATACGGGAGCGGGGGGTTCCTACAATGAGCAGTTCTTC. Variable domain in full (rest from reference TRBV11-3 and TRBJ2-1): EAGVVQSPRYKIIEKKQPVAFWCNPISGHNTLYWYLQNLGQGPELLIRYENEEAVDDSQLPKDRFSAERLKGVDSTLKIQPAELGDSAVYLCASGDTGAGGSYNEQFFGPGTRLTVL.